Listed below are T cell receptor beta chains from one sample, sequenced in a study of T cell responses to AZD1222 COVID-19 vaccine. Sequencing used immunoSEQ multiplex PCR; TCRdb keeps in-frame clones, though not all of them. The repertoire holds approximately 200,000 clones, with more than 85% as singletons. The sequenced sample was peripheral blood, obtained 28 days after the second AZD1222 dose. The source is an adult who received the AZD1222 COVID-19 vaccine. Both conserved end residues are part of each CDR3. Fields, in order: V gene, J gene, D gene, clone size, CDR3 protein, CDR3 DNA. A D gene is named only where the DNA matches it firmly. Rows may omit the clone size; those that give it use once, few, many or a size class.

TRBV10-3,TRBJ2-7,TRBD2,NA,CAISVTLAGTQYF,TGTGCCATCAGTGTAACACTAGCGGGAACGCAGTACTTC
TRBV7-2,TRBJ2-2,TRBD1,NA,CASSPDRGFGELFF,TGTGCCAGCAGCCCCGACAGGGGGTTCGGGGAGCTGTTTTTT
TRBV25-1,TRBJ2-1,TRBD1,NA,CASSVGGYRDRDNEQFF,TGTGCCAGCAGTGTTGGGGGATACCGGGACAGAGACAATGAGCAGTTCTTC
TRBV7-9,TRBJ1-5,TRBD1,NA,CASSLSDRAPQHF,TGTGCCAGCAGCTTAAGTGACAGGGCGCCCCAGCATTTT
TRBV3-1/TRBV3-2,TRBJ2-7,NA,NA,CASRPGTGLSYEQYF,TGTGCCAGCAGACCCGGGACTGGCCTCTCCTACGAGCAGTACTTC
TRBV30,TRBJ2-2,TRBD2,once,CAWSPYVSLAGNTGELFF,TGTGCCTGGAGTCCCTACGTCTCACTAGCGGGGAACACCGGGGAGCTGTTTTTT
TRBV6-8,TRBJ2-3,NA,once,CAGTGTSGDTQYF,TGTGCCGGGACCGGCACCTCAGGCGATACGCAGTATTTT
TRBV27,TRBJ1-4,NA,NA,CASSPIPNEKLFF,TGTGCCAGCAGCCCCATACCGAATGAAAAACTGTTTTTT
TRBV2,TRBJ2-2,NA,NA,CASREAVGGELFF,TGTGCCAGCAGGGAGGCCGTAGGCGGGGAGCTGTTTTTT
TRBV18,TRBJ2-7,TRBD1,NA,CASSAQTGGEQYF,TGTGCCAGCTCAGCCCAGACAGGGGGAGAGCAGTACTTC
TRBV9,TRBJ2-2,TRBD1,NA,CASSSQQGNLNTGELFF,TGTGCCAGCAGCTCCCAACAGGGGAATCTTAACACCGGGGAGCTGTTTTTT
TRBV28,TRBJ1-2,NA,NA,CASSLWGALDGYGYTF,TGTGCCAGCAGTCTTTGGGGGGCGCTTGATGGCTATGGCTACACCTTC
TRBV19,TRBJ1-2,TRBD1,NA,CASSIPRGQGALGYTF,TGTGCCAGTAGTATACCCCGGGGACAGGGGGCGCTGGGCTACACCTTC
TRBV30,TRBJ1-3,NA,once,CAWSGGKGNTIYF,TGTGCCTGGAGTGGAGGGAAAGGAAACACCATATATTTT
TRBV6-1,TRBJ2-3,NA,few,CASSEALEGPTDTQYF,TGTGCCAGCAGTGAAGCGCTGGAGGGGCCCACAGATACGCAGTATTTT
TRBV9,TRBJ1-6,NA,NA,CASSVSRWGGNSPLHF,TGTGCCAGCAGCGTGTCCCGGTGGGGGGGAAATTCACCCCTCCACTTT
TRBV7-9,TRBJ2-1,TRBD2,NA,CASNPGTSPHNEQFF,TGTGCCAGCAACCCCGGGACTAGCCCGCACAATGAGCAGTTCTTC
TRBV30,TRBJ2-5,NA,once,CAWVKKETQYF,TGTGCCTGGGTAAAAAAAGAGACCCAGTACTTC
TRBV6-5,TRBJ1-2,NA,NA,CASSYSGRGIYGYTF,TGTGCCAGCAGTTACTCGGGGAGGGGAATTTATGGCTACACCTTC
TRBV19,TRBJ2-7,NA,NA,CATQGGEGIYEQYF,TGTGCCACCCAGGGGGGGGAGGGGATCTACGAGCAGTACTTC
TRBV21-1,TRBJ2-3,NA,NA,CASSKGWVAGVLHTDTQYF,TGTGCCAGCAGCAAAGGATGGGTGGCGGGAGTCCTCCACACAGATACGCAGTATTTT
TRBV9,TRBJ2-7,NA,NA,CASSVELFSYEQYF,TGTGCCAGCAGCGTAGAACTCTTCTCCTACGAGCAGTACTTC
TRBV7-2,TRBJ2-7,NA,NA,CASSLSGRYEQYF,TGTGCCAGCAGCTTAAGCGGGCGCTACGAGCAGTACTTC
TRBV28,TRBJ2-1,TRBD2,NA,CASSPSREAYNEQFF,TGTGCCAGCAGTCCCTCACGGGAGGCCTACAATGAGCAGTTCTTC
TRBV4-3,TRBJ2-3,NA,NA,CASSQDQGSGYTDTQYF,TGCGCCAGCAGCCAAGATCAAGGTAGCGGCTACACAGATACGCAGTATTTT
TRBV11-3,TRBJ2-1,NA,NA,CASSPEGGHEQFF,TGTGCCAGTTCCCCGGAGGGGGGCCATGAGCAGTTCTTC
TRBV18,TRBJ1-3,NA,NA,CASSPASSGNTIYF,TGTGCCAGCTCACCGGCGAGCTCTGGAAACACCATATATTTT
TRBV11-2,TRBJ2-1,TRBD2,NA,CASSYQAGGGKAQFF,TGTGCCAGCAGCTACCAGGCGGGAGGAGGTAAGGCGCAGTTCTTC
TRBV28,TRBJ2-7,NA,NA,CASSFMYEQYF,TGTGCCAGCAGTTTTATGTACGAGCAGTACTTC
TRBV7-3,TRBJ1-1,NA,NA,CASSLGEGTEAFF,TGTGCCAGCAGCCTGGGGGAGGGAACTGAAGCTTTCTTT
TRBV7-2,TRBJ2-1,TRBD2,NA,CASSLGLAGNEQFF,TGTGCCAGCAGCTTAGGGCTAGCGGGAAATGAGCAGTTCTTC
TRBV7-2,TRBJ1-3,TRBD1,NA,CASSVTGTAGNTIYF,TGTGCCAGCAGCGTTACCGGGACAGCCGGAAACACCATATATTTT
TRBV5-1,TRBJ1-2,NA,NA,CATAMTIPPSGYTF,TGCGCCACCGCAATGACTATCCCGCCTAGCGGCTACACCTTC
TRBV24-1,TRBJ2-1,NA,NA,CATSDLGPQGSYNEQFF,TGTGCCACCAGTGATTTAGGGCCCCAGGGCTCCTACAATGAGCAGTTCTTC
TRBV2,TRBJ1-4,NA,few,CASSAGTTNEKLFF,TGTGCCAGCAGTGCCGGGACTACTAATGAAAAACTGTTTTTT
TRBV18,TRBJ1-1,NA,NA,CASSPRLEDTEAFF,TGTGCCAGCTCACCACGGTTGGAGGACACTGAAGCTTTCTTT
TRBV10-2,TRBJ2-3,NA,few,CASSPRSPVTDTQYF,TGCGCCAGCAGTCCAAGGTCCCCCGTCACAGATACGCAGTATTTT
TRBV6-6,TRBJ1-5,NA,NA,CASTIDGNQPQHF,TGTGCCAGCACCATCGACGGTAATCAGCCCCAGCATTTT
TRBV6-5,TRBJ2-7,TRBD2,once,CASKGAGADYEQYF,TGTGCCAGCAAGGGAGCGGGAGCGGATTACGAGCAGTACTTC
TRBV11-1,TRBJ2-2,NA,NA,CASSPGQGSGELFF,TGTGCCAGCAGCCCAGGCCAGGGGTCCGGGGAGCTGTTTTTT
TRBV28,TRBJ1-5,NA,NA,CASSFSTRGGNQPQHF,TGTGCCAGCAGTTTTTCCACTCGCGGTGGCAATCAGCCCCAGCATTTT